This is a list of T cell receptor beta chains from one sample in a study of regulatory T cells. TCRdb keeps only in-frame clones here, not all; method: immunoSEQ multiplex PCR. The data contain some 31,000 clones, about 94% of them singletons. What was sequenced was conventional CD4+ T cells sorted from blood. Receptor source: a child aged 2-15 years with CD3G deficiency. Each CDR3 is given with its conserved first and last residue. D genes are given only for firm matches. The size of a clone is reported for some rows only, either as once, few or many, or as a class for expanded clones.

>NA|TRBV5-1|TRBJ2-2|NA
CASSFGGNTGELFF
TGCGCCAGCAGCTTTGGCGGGAACACCGGGGAGCTGTTTTTT
>NA|TRBV6-1|TRBJ2-7|NA
CASSDPKLRVNEQYF
TGTGCCAGCAGTGACCCCAAGCTTCGGGTGAACGAGCAGTACTTC
>NA|TRBV28|TRBJ2-3|TRBD1
CASSSFGDRAVADTQYF
TGTGCCAGCAGTTCGTTTGGGGACAGGGCGGTAGCAGATACGCAGTATTTT
>NA|TRBV30|TRBJ2-2|NA
CAWSLLGTGELFF
TGTGCCTGGAGTCTACTGGGTACCGGGGAGCTGTTTTTT
>NA|TRBV5-1|TRBJ2-2|TRBD1
CASSPDRAGELFF
TGCGCCAGCAGCCCGGACAGGGCCGGGGAGCTGTTTTTT
>NA|TRBV5-1|TRBJ2-3|NA
CASSLTGSTDTQYF
TGCGCCAGCAGCTTGACGGGGAGCACAGATACGCAGTATTTT
>NA|TRBV10-3|TRBJ2-3|TRBD1
CASRQGAPSTDTQYF
TGTGCCTCCAGACAGGGGGCCCCGAGCACAGATACGCAGTATTTT
>NA|TRBV28|TRBJ2-4|NA
CASSPIGTAKNIQYF
TGTGCCAGCAGTCCCATTGGGACAGCCAAAAACATTCAGTACTTC
>NA|TRBV28|TRBJ1-2|NA
CASSLNAGVGGYTF
TGTGCCAGCAGTTTAAATGCTGGGGTGGGCGGCTACACCTTC
>once|TRBV5-1|TRBJ2-3|TRBD2
CASSFGTSGNTDTQYF
TGCGCCAGCAGCTTCGGGACTAGCGGTAACACAGATACGCAGTATTTT